Presented here are 17 T cell receptor beta chains from one specimen sequenced in a study of T-cell memory formation after mild COVID-19. One entry per CDR3 protein, called by TCRdb with MiXCR from the 5' RACE reads. This table has roughly 40,000 distinct CDR3 sequences, 7.3% appearing once. The sequenced sample was PBMCs or a T cell subset sorted from them (not recorded which). The source of these receptors is a man aged 18 to 29 who had mild COVID-19 (a few samples of this study predate the infection). Cell type and time point are not known.

This clonotype has ten or more counts. The chain joins TRBV12-3 or TRBV12-4 to TRBJ1-5; the D gene is possibly TRBD1 (5 bases). The CDR3 contains 13 residues. Trimming took off 4 bases at V and 3 bases at J, with 7 bases between the two ends. In DNA form, the CDR3 reads TGTGCCAGCAGTTCAGGGTACAATCAGCCCCAGCATTTT. This encodes CASSSGYNQPQHF.

In its sample, this clonotype was seen many times. The V and J genes are TRBV20-1 and TRBJ2-2, with D tentatively TRBD1 or TRBD2 (5 bases each). Germline loops: CDR1 DFQATT, CDR2 SNEGSKA (reference sequence). This CDR3 region has 14 residues. V gave up 1 base and J gave up 8 bases, with 14 bases separating them. CDR3 in DNA: TGCAGTGCTAGAGCCGGGACCCTAGTTGGGGAGCTGTTTTTT. Residues: CSARAGTLVGELFF.

There are a few counts of this clonotype. The V and J genes are TRBV20-1 and TRBJ1-2; D may be TRBD1 (6 bases). The CDR3 sequence is 13 residues long. Germline V CDR1 and CDR2: DFQATT, SNEGSKA (reference sequence). Trimming left V 6 bases short and J 1 base short, with 12 bases between. In DNA, the CDR3 is TGCAGTGCCCCAGGGGTACTTAACTATGGCTACACCTTC. It codes for CSAPGVLNYGYTF.

J is TRBJ1-1 and V is TRBV7-3; 8 bases are a match to TRBD1. The CDR3 spans 14 residues. Trimming cost V 5 bases and J 4 bases; bases outside gene matches: 6. Germline lookup yields CDR1 SGHTA and CDR2 FQGTGA. CDR3 amino acids: CASSPTGGGTEAFF. The DNA of the CDR3 is TGTGCCAGCAGCCCTACAGGGGGAGGCACTGAAGCTTTCTTT.

This clonotype was detected only a few times. The chain is built from TRBV15 and TRBJ1-1; 9 bases map to TRBD1. With 9 bases clipped from V and 3 bases from J, the junction kept 5 bases outside the gene matches. CDR1 LNHNV and CDR2 YYDKDF come from the germline V gene (reference sequence). The CDR3 totals 13 residues. CDR3 loop: CATADRGYTEAFF. The CDR3 bases are TGTGCCACGGCGGACAGGGGATACACTGAAGCTTTCTTT.

Ten or more counts support this clonotype. The chain recombines TRBV21-1 with TRBJ1-1; TRBD1 was called by the table and not checked on the DNA. TRBV21-1 is a recognized pseudogene. The CDR3 loop spans 17 amino acids. The chain's CDR3 is CASTPGKGAKGSAEAFF. Written as DNA, the CDR3 is TGTGCCAGCACCCCTGGGAAGGGGGCGAAAGGAAGCGCGGAAGCTTTCTTT.

This clonotype has only a few counts. The gene calls are TRBV12-3 or TRBV12-4 and TRBJ1-2; TRBD1 matches at 8 bases. V lost 2 bases and J lost 2; bases outside the gene matches: 1. There are 14 residues in the CDR3. CDR3 region: CASSLQGANYGYTF. Here the CDR3 DNA reads TGTGCCAGCAGTTTACAGGGGGCGAACTATGGCTACACCTTC.

The chain uses TRBV6-2 or TRBV6-3 and TRBJ2-7; 8 nucleotides align to TRBD1. The CDR3 loop spans 13 amino acids. Looked up from germline, CDR1 is MNHEY and CDR2 is SVGEGT. J was trimmed by 5 bases and V by 4 bases; bases with no gene match: 4. DNA of the CDR3: TGTGCCAGCAGTTCCCTGGACAGGGACGAGCAGTACGTC. It codes for CASSSLDRDEQYV.

This clonotype was detected many times. This chain joins TRBV6-5 and TRBJ2-7, with a weak D call TRBD2 (6 bases). CDR1 is MNHEY, CDR2 SVGAGI, per germline. V dropped 3 bases and J dropped 4 bases, with 13 bases sitting between them. The CDR3 totals 14 residues. As DNA, the CDR3 is TGTGCCAGCAGTTATAGGGCTAGCGCATACGAGCAGTACTTC. It translates to CASSYRASAYEQYF.

This clonotype was recorded many times. The chain is built from TRBV7-2 and TRBJ2-3, with D unresolved. This CDR3 region has 13 residues. Between the trimmed V and J ends, which lost 1 base and 6 bases, there was a span of 8 bases. The germline gives CDR1 SGHTA, CDR2 FQGNSA. CDR3 region: CASSLESWDTQYF. The CDR3 region has the DNA TGTGCCAGCAGCTTAGAGTCTTGGGATACGCAGTATTTT.

This clonotype was seen ten or more times. The chain combines TRBV5-6 with TRBJ2-5, with D possibly TRBD2 on 5 matching bases. Trimming took off 2 bases at V and 1 base at J, with 12 bases between the two ends. Germline CDR1 is SGHDT and CDR2 is YYEEEE. This CDR3 is built from 15 residues. The CDR3 sequence: CASSFREQIQETQYF. The CDR3 bases are TGTGCCAGCAGCTTCCGGGAACAGATCCAAGAGACCCAGTACTTC.

This clonotype was recorded many times. The gene calls are TRBV7-9 and TRBJ2-6; D is undetermined. The V end lost 1 base, the J end lost 3 bases, and 1 base lay between the germline ends. CDR1 is SEHNR, CDR2 FQNEAQ, per germline (reference sequence). This CDR3 spans 13 amino acids. CDR3 sequence (DNA): TGTGCCAGCAGCTTAGTTGGGGCCAACGTCCTGACTTTC. The encoded protein is CASSLVGANVLTF.

The genes are TRBV4-3 and TRBJ1-2; no clear D gene. V was cut by 0 bases and J by 2 bases, with 7 bases left in between. This CDR3 has 14 residues. Germline loops: CDR1 LGHNA, CDR2 YSLEER. This CDR3 is CASSQDYGNYGYTF. CDR3 DNA sequence: TGCGCCAGCAGCCAAGATTATGGAAACTATGGCTACACCTTC.

This clonotype qualifies as medium-sized. The chain links TRBV12-3 or TRBV12-4 to TRBJ2-3; the D is unclear. This CDR3 is 14 amino acids long. Trimming took 1 base from V and 6 from J, leaving 11 bases between them. In nucleotides, the CDR3 is TGTGCCAGCAGTTTAGAAACAGCGTGGGATACGCAGTATTTT. It yields the protein CASSLETAWDTQYF.

This chain uses TRBV20-1 with TRBJ2-7; D is undetermined. With 4 bases removed from V and 1 base from J, the gap between germline ends came to 14 bases. Germline-derived CDR1 and CDR2 are DFQATT and SNEGSKA (reference sequence). The CDR3 is made up of 14 amino acids. The CDR3 DNA is TGCAGTGCTAAACGGACGAGTGGGTCCTACGAGCAGTACGTC. It is translated as CSAKRTSGSYEQYV.

This chain links TRBV5-1 with TRBJ1-1; maybe TRBD1 (5 bases). Germline V gene data show CDR1 as SGHRS and CDR2 as YFSETQ. V was pared by 4 bases and J by 3 bases, with 13 bases between. The length of the CDR3 is 14 residues. The CDR3 loop is CASSSQGGDTEAFF. CDR3 in DNA: TGCGCCAGCAGCAGCCAGGGTGGGGACACTGAAGCTTTCTTT.

V usage is TRBV24-1 and J usage is TRBJ2-5; possibly TRBD2 for D (6 bases). CDR3 length equals 13 residues. V lost 7 bases to trimming and J lost 5 bases, with 13 bases between them. The germline CDR1 and CDR2 sequences are KGHDR and SFDVKD. Here the CDR3 reads CATRPGAGETQYF. CDR3 nucleotides: TGTGCCACCAGGCCCGGGGCGGGGGAGACCCAGTACTTC.